Shown below are 4 T cell receptor beta chains from a single sample sequenced in a study of control samples from healthy donors and cancer patients (dated by TCRdb to 2018 to 2020). Library preparation employed the immunoSEQ multiplex PCR assay. Drawn from immuneACCESS, this table holds only the in-frame rearrangements with V and J called that TCRdb kept. Clones are partly lost; checked studies trace under half to an unresolved V gene and leave the rest unexplained. A total of about 100,000 clones appear in this sample, about 92% of them only once. Jointly, the top ten make up more than 7% of the sample. Sequenced: blood. All receptors come from a man aged 18 to 29 in good health.

This chain uses TRBV9 with TRBJ1-2; 7 bases fit TRBD1. The CDR3 length is 12 residues. Germline values: CDR1 SGDLS, CDR2 YYNGEE. The ends lost 6 bases at V and 5 bases at J; junction bases unmatched: 4. The CDR3 nucleotides read TGTGCCAGCACGTCGGGACAGTATGGCTACACCTTC. Translating it yields CASTSGQYGYTF.

This chain joins TRBV19 and TRBJ1-3; TRBD1 aligns across 10 bases. The V segment lost 6 bases and the J segment 0 bases; nucleotides outside the gene matches: 8. CDR1 and CDR2 from the germline V gene are LNHDA and SQIVND (reference sequence). The CDR3 is 17 amino acids. CDR3 in DNA: TGTGCCAGTAGAACACCGGGACAGGGGCACTCTGGAAACACCATATATTTT. Protein sequence: CASRTPGQGHSGNTIYF.

The V and J genes are TRBV4-1 and TRBJ2-7; either TRBD1 or TRBD2 may fit D (5 bases each). The CDR3 is 13 residues long. The V end was cut by 1 base, the J end by 2 bases, with 6 bases between. Per the germline V gene, CDR1 is MGHRA and CDR2 is YSYEKL. CDR3 coding DNA: TGCGCCAGCAGCCAAGTGGGGGCCTACGAGCAGTACTTC. As protein: CASSQVGAYEQYF.

The gene calls are TRBV27 and TRBJ1-6, with a tentative D call TRBD1 (5 bases). Germline CDR1 reads MNHEY; CDR2 reads SMNVEV (reference sequence). V was clipped by 2 bases and J by 3 bases, with 14 bases between them. The CDR3 runs 17 residues. CDR3 DNA: TGTGCCAGCAGTTTACGCCGGGGGGGAGGCTATAATTCACCCCTCCACTTT. It yields the protein CASSLRRGGGYNSPLHF.